The 12 T cell receptor beta chains below were found in one sample sequenced in a study of blood T cell repertoires in COVID-19 (dated by TCRdb to the early 2020s). The method was the immunoSEQ multiplex PCR assay. The clones in this table, taken by TCRdb from immuneACCESS, are in-frame only. Not every clone is retained; where verified, under half of the shortfall comes from an unresolved V gene, and the cause of the rest is unknown. This sample gives about 58,000 clones in total; around 85% of them show up just once. The top ten clones comprise 7% to 10% of the sample. Sequenced: peripheral blood. The receptors originated from a woman in her sixties or seventies with active COVID-19.

A few counts support this clone. The chain uses TRBV28 and TRBJ2-7; tentatively, D is TRBD1 (7 bases). The V end lost 0 bases, the J end lost 7 bases, and 25 bases lay between the germline ends. Germline-derived CDR1 and CDR2 are MDHEN and SYDVKM. The CDR3 length is 18 residues. CDR3 residues: CASSLCVWRDSWVCEQYF. DNA of the CDR3: TGTGCCAGCAGTTTATGTGTCTGGAGGGACAGTTGGGTCTGTGAGCAGTACTTC.

This clone was counted once. The DNA for the CDR3 is TGTGCCAGCAGCCTCCTTAGCGGGACGGTGATCGGGGAGCTGTTTTTT. Residues: CASSLLSGTVIGELFF. The chain is built from TRBV7-6 and TRBJ2-2, with 8 bases aligning to TRBD2. Germline CDR1 SGHVS, CDR2 FNYEAQ. The junction had 12 bases not matched to a gene; V was cut back by 5 bases and J by 7 bases. The CDR3 runs 16 residues.

The rearrangement uses TRBV6-5 and TRBJ2-1; 13 bases match TRBD2. The CDR3 consists of 15 residues. The V segment lost 7 bases and the J segment 8 bases; nucleotides outside the gene matches: 8. Germline V CDR1 and CDR2: MNHEY, SVGAGI. CDR3 nucleotides: TGTGCCAGCACTAAAACTAGCGGGAGGGCCGATGAGCAGTTCTTC. Translation gives CASTKTSGRADEQFF.

The chain combines TRBV4-2 with TRBJ2-7; D might be TRBD2 (5 bases). Germline V gene lookup returns CDR1 LGHNA and CDR2 YNFKEQ. Between the trimmed V and J ends, which lost 0 bases and 6 bases, there was a span of 9 bases. CDR3 size: 13 residues. CDR3 in DNA: TGTGCCAGCAGCCAAGATTTTGAGGGCGAGCAGTACTTC. Protein product: CASSQDFEGEQYF.

The chain has TRBV19 and TRBJ2-1; 7 positions match TRBD2. With V trimmed by 1 base and J by 8 bases, 8 bases remained unmatched. There are 15 residues in the CDR3. Per germline, CDR1 LNHDA and CDR2 SQIVND (reference sequence). CDR3: CASSIARENGYEQFF. Written as DNA, the CDR3 is TGTGCCAGTAGTATAGCGCGGGAGAATGGATATGAGCAGTTCTTC.

V and J are TRBV7-3 and TRBJ2-3; TRBD2 agrees at 9 bases. The germline gives CDR1 SGHTA, CDR2 FQGTGA. Trimming took 4 bases from V and 2 from J; bases not matched to a gene: 4. The CDR3 extends over 15 amino acids. The CDR3, as DNA: TGTGCCAGCAGCTCGGGACTAGCAGACACAGATACGCAGTATTTT. Its translation: CASSSGLADTDTQYF.

Only one count was recorded for this clone. V usage is TRBV29-1 and J usage is TRBJ1-6; D perhaps matches TRBD1 (6 bases). V dropped 4 bases and J dropped 7 bases, with 11 bases sitting between them. The CDR3 covers 13 residues. Looked up from germline, CDR1 is SQVTM and CDR2 is ANQGSEA. CDR3: CSVGDTENSPLHF. CDR3 coding DNA: TGCAGCGTTGGGGACACCGAAAATTCACCCCTCCACTTT.

CDR3 loop: CSIAVDEQFF. The CDR3 coding sequence is TGCAGTATCGCGGTGGATGAGCAGTTCTTC. This chain connects TRBV20-1 to TRBJ2-1; the D is unclear. CDR3 length: 10 amino acids. Trimming took off 8 bases at V and 8 bases at J, with 10 bases between the two ends. CDR1 is DFQATT, CDR2 SNEGSKA, per germline (reference sequence).

The table lists this clone with a count of one. The rearrangement links TRBV28 to TRBJ2-7; D possibly corresponds to TRBD1 (5 bases). The CDR3 has 14 amino acids. Germline V gene data show CDR1 as MDHEN and CDR2 as SYDVKM. V was trimmed by 9 bases and J by 2 bases, leaving 17 bases between them. CDR3 loop: CASILQGATYEQYF. CDR3 in DNA: TGTGCCAGTATACTCCAGGGTGCAACCTACGAGCAGTACTTC. Looking up the rest from reference TRBV28 and TRBJ2-7 gives the full variable domain: DVKVTQSSRYLVKRTGEKVFLECVQDMDHENMFWYRQDPGLGLRLIYFSYDVKMKEKGDIPEGYSVSREKKERFSLILESASTNQTSMYLCASILQGATYEQYFGPGTRLTVT.

This chain uses TRBV10-3 with TRBJ2-5; 9 bases line up with TRBD2. The CDR3 is 18 residues long. Germline lookup yields CDR1 ENHRY and CDR2 SYGVKD. V lost 7 bases to trimming and J lost 1 base; unmatched junction nucleotides: 16. CDR3 sequence reads: CAIKHSGRLAGFQETQYF. CDR3 DNA sequence: TGTGCCATCAAACATTCAGGAAGGCTAGCGGGATTCCAAGAGACCCAGTACTTC.

This clone showed up just once. As DNA, the CDR3 is TGTGCCAGCTCCCGACAGGGTACCTACGAGCAGTACTTC. Protein sequence: CASSRQGTYEQYF. V usage is TRBV6-5 and J usage is TRBJ2-7; TRBD1 agrees at 7 bases. The CDR3 length is 13 residues. Germline CDR1 is MNHEY and CDR2 is SVGAGI. V trimming: 8 bases; J trimming: 2 bases; junction bases outside the gene matches: 6.

The J gene is TRBJ2-3, the V gene TRBV3-1 (or the pseudogene TRBV3-2); perhaps TRBD2 as D (6 bases). Looked up from germline, CDR1 is LGHDT and CDR2 is YNNKEL (reference sequence). The CDR3 sequence is 15 residues long. V was trimmed by 2 bases and J by 2 bases, leaving 11 bases between them. The CDR3 is CASSQWDSTTDTQYF. In DNA, the CDR3 is TGTGCCAGCAGCCAATGGGACTCCACCACAGATACGCAGTATTTT.